The table lists the clone carrying this TCR beta chain with a count of one. Its antigen is currently unknown. These data belong to a study of blood T cells in healthy people across ages. Through a sample-barcoded 5' primer and a J-beta primer mix, a second PCR was run for roughly 7 to 11 cycles. Every molecule of cDNA carried a tag from a template-switch adaptor with 12 random nucleotides. CDR3-containing paired-end reads numbering at least 2.5 million came from each sample. TCRdb called the 5' RACE reads again in MiXCR, with one record for every CDR3 protein. This table has roughly 730,000 distinct CDR3 sequences, roughly 50% appearing once. Germline CDR1 reads SGHTA; CDR2 reads FQGNSA. The V end lost 5 bases, the J end lost 7 bases, and 15 bases lay between the germline ends. The CDR3 has 14 amino acids. Those donating, healthy Caucasian individuals from Russia, were aged roughly 6 to 100. General study results and limits: Donor CMV status, an unknown factor, possibly confounded changes in expanded clonotypes.

This sequence joins TRBV7-2 and TRBJ2-1; D unclear. The clonotype comes from a man aged 40-49 years in good health. Sequenced: blood. The CDR3 DNA reads as TGTGCCAGCAGCCCCAGCTGGGGTGCAAATGAGCAGTTCTTC. This encodes CASSPSWGANEQFF.